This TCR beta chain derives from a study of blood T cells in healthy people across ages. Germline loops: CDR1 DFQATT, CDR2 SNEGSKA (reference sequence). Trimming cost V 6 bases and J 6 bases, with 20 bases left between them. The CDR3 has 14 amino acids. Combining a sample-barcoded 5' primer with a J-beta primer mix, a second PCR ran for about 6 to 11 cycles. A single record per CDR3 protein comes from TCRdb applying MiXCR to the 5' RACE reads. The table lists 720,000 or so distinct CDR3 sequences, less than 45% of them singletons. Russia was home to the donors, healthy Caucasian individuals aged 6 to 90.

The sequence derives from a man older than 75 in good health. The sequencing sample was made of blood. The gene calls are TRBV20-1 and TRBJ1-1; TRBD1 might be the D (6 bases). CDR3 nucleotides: TGCAGTGCAGGGGGGGGACCCCCTGACGCTGAAGCTTTCTTT. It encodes CSAGGGPPDAEAFF.